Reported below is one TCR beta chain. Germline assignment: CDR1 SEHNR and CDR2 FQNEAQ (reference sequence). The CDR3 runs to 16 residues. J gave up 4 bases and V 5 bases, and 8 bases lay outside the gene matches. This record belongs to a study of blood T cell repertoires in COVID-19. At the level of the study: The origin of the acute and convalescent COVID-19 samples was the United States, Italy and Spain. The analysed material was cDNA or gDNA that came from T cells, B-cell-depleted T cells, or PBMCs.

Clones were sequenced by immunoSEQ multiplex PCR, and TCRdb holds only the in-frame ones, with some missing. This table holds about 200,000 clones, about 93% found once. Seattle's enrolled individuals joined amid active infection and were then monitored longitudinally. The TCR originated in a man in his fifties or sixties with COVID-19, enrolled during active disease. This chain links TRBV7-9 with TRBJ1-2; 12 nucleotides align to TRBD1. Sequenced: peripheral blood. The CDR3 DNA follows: TGTGCCAGCAGCATAACCGGGACAGGGGGCGTCTATGGCTACACCTTC. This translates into CASSITGTGGVYGYTF.